The present entry profiles one T cell receptor (beta chain) with its context. The antigen is not known. This sample was taken from a study of cytomegalovirus exposure and HLA in healthy donors. Regarding the study as a whole: Because they were indistinguishable, some V segments, including TRBV6-2 and TRBV6-3, were excluded. Reported findings show TCR beta sequences accurately forecast HLA-A and HLA-B alleles in most subjects.

PCR was performed using 60 Vbeta and 13 Jbeta primers. The data were produced by immunoSEQ multiplex PCR, yet TCRdb's version contains in-frame clones alone and is incomplete. Among more than 85,000 clones listed, about 86% were seen once. The J segment lost 4 bases and the V segment lost 0 bases, leaving 6 bases of the junction unmatched. The length of the CDR3 is 16 residues. Germline CDR1 SGHVS, CDR2 FNYEAQ. The receptor was derived from a man between 40 and 49 years old in good health and CMV-seronegative. The sequenced material came from PBMCs. The chain has TRBV7-6 and TRBJ2-5, with TRBD1 matching 9 bases. The CDR3 region has the DNA TGTGCCAGCAGCTTAGCGCTCCGGACAGGGGCAGAGACCCAGTACTTC. Translated, it gives CASSLALRTGAETQYF.